The clone carrying this TCR beta chain was recorded many times. What it binds is unknown. The source of the sample is a study of T cells in Graves' hyperthyroidism and ophthalmopathy. Study-wide results and limits: A median 6.5 months before onset, the model predicted ophthalmopathy.

CDR1 is SGHNT and CDR2 is YENEEA in the germline V gene. CDR3 size: 16 residues. V lost 5 bases and J lost 1, with 14 bases in between. TCR beta CDR3 regions were amplified from RNA transcripts. HTBI primers were employed in a first-round RT-PCR of the TCR CDR3. TCRdb re-derived calls from the multiplex PCR reads in MiXCR, one entry per CDR3 protein. The sample has about 610,000 distinct CDR3 sequences; approximately 15% are singletons. Exclusion criteria comprised uncontrolled infection, other autoimmune disease, pregnancy or lactation. Orbital computed tomography, thyroid ultrasound, serum thyroxine and TRAb, and clinical symptoms together informed the diagnoses.

The rearrangement uses TRBV11-3 and TRBJ2-2; TRBD2 might be the D (5 bases). The sequence was collected from a woman between 40 and 50 years old with Graves' ophthalmopathy. The specimen sequenced was blood. The CDR3 here is CASSTVETMNTGELFF. The CDR3 bases are TGTGCCAGCAGCACAGTAGAGACTATGAACACCGGGGAGCTGTTTTTT. Full variable domain (remainder filled in from reference TRBV11-3 and TRBJ2-2): EAGVVQSPRYKIIEKKQPVAFWCNPISGHNTLYWYLQNLGQGPELLIRYENEEAVDDSQLPKDRFSAERLKGVDSTLKIQPAELGDSAVYLCASSTVETMNTGELFFGEGSRLTVL.